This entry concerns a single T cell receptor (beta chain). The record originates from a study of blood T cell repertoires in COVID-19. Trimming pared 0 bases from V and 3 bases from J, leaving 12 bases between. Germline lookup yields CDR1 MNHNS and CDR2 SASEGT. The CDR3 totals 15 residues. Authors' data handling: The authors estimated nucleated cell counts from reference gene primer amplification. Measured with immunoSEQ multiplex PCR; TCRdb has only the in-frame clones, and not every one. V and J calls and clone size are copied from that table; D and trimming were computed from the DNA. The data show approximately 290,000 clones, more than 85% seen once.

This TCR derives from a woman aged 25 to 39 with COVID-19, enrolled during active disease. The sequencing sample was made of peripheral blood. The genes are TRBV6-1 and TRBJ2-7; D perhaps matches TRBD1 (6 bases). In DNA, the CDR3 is TGTGCCAGCAGTGAAGCGGACAGAGTGCTCTACGAGCAGTACTTC. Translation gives CASSEADRVLYEQYF.